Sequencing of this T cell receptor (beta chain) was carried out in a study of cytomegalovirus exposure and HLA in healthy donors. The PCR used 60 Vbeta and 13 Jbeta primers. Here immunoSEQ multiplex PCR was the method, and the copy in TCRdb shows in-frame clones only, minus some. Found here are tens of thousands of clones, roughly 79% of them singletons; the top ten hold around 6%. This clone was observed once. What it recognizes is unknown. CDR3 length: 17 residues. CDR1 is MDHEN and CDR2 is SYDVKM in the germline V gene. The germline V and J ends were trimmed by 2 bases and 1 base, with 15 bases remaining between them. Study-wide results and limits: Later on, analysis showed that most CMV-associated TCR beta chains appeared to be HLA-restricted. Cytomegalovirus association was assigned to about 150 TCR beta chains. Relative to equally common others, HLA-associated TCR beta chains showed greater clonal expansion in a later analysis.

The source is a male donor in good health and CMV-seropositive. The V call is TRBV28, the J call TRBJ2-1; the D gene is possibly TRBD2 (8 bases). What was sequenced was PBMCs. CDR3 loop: CASSLPGGTVSYNEQFF. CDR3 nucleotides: TGTGCCAGCAGTTTACCGGGGGGGACAGTTTCCTACAATGAGCAGTTCTTC.